Below, 23 T cell receptor beta chains from the same sample are listed, as sequenced in a study of blood T cell repertoires in COVID-19. The method was immunoSEQ multiplex PCR; TCRdb's version includes in-frame clones alone and lacks a portion of them. The table includes 100,000 to 150,000 clones, 75% to 90% detected once. Sequenced: peripheral blood. The receptors come from a woman aged 70 to 79 with acute or convalescent COVID-19.

CDR3 loop: CASSQGQATNYGYTF. The CDR3 coding sequence is TGTGCCAGCAGCCAAGGACAGGCTACTAACTATGGCTACACCTTC. V is TRBV3-1 (or the pseudogene TRBV3-2) and J is TRBJ1-2, with D possibly being TRBD1 (6 bases). Germline CDR1 LGHDT, CDR2 YNNKEL (reference sequence). V lost 1 base to trimming and J lost 0 bases, with 9 bases between them. CDR3 length: 15 amino acids.

The rearrangement links TRBV28 to TRBJ1-1; TRBD1 matches at 9 bases. This CDR3 has 15 residues. From germline, CDR1 is MDHEN and CDR2 SYDVKM. V lost 4 bases to trimming and J lost 4 bases; unmatched junction nucleotides: 7. CDR3 sequence reads: CASSSSGTGFTEAFF. In DNA, the CDR3 is TGTGCCAGCAGTTCCTCAGGGACAGGGTTCACTGAAGCTTTCTTT.

The chain is built from TRBV28 and TRBJ1-6; D gene ambiguous. CDR3 length equals 15 residues. Between the trimmed V and J ends, which lost 2 bases and 8 bases, there was a span of 13 bases. The germline CDR1 and CDR2 sequences are MDHEN and SYDVKM. CDR3 DNA: TGTGCCAGCAGTTTAAGTTGGGCAGTCTATTCACCCCTCCACTTT. It is translated as CASSLSWAVYSPLHF.

Only one count was recorded for this clone. The rearrangement joins TRBV19 to TRBJ1-3, with D maybe TRBD1 (5 bases). This CDR3 has 14 amino acids. V was cut by 6 bases and J by 0 bases, with 9 bases left in between. CDR1 is LNHDA and CDR2 is SQIVND in the germline V gene (reference sequence). CDR3 nucleotide sequence: TGTGCCAGTAGCCCAGGGCTCTCTGGAAACACCATATATTTT. Translated, it gives CASSPGLSGNTIYF.

This sequence joins TRBV12-3 or TRBV12-4 and TRBJ1-6; D perhaps matches TRBD1 (6 bases). CDR3 size: 13 residues. V lost 3 bases and J 8 bases, leaving 8 bases between the germline ends. This CDR3 reads CASSFSGDSPLHF. The CDR3 coding sequence is TGTGCCAGCAGTTTTTCAGGGGATTCACCCCTCCACTTT.

V usage is TRBV4-1 and J usage is TRBJ2-5; 8 bases map to TRBD1. The CDR3 loop spans 13 amino acids. Germline V CDR1 and CDR2: MGHRA, YSYEKL. The J segment lost 5 bases and the V segment lost 8 bases, leaving 7 bases of the junction unmatched. This chain's CDR3 is CASGRGPGETQYF. The CDR3 DNA reads TGCGCCAGCGGCAGGGGGCCGGGGGAGACCCAGTACTTC.

The chain uses TRBV9 and TRBJ1-5; 9 bases align to TRBD1. Germline V CDR1 and CDR2: SGDLS, YYNGEE. The junction had 8 bases not matched to a gene; V was cut back by 4 bases and J by 3 bases. CDR3 length: 16 amino acids. This chain's CDR3 is CASSLGTGFDNQPQHF. The CDR3 nucleotides are TGTGCCAGCAGCTTAGGGACAGGGTTTGACAATCAGCCCCAGCATTTT.

The gene calls are TRBV7-6 and TRBJ1-1, with 7 bases aligning to TRBD1. The CDR3 spans 14 residues. V was pared by 0 bases and J by 11 bases, with 9 bases of the junction left unmatched. Germline CDR1 and CDR2: SGHVS and FNYEAQ. The DNA for the CDR3 is TGTGCCAGCAGCTTAGCCCAAGACAGGGCTAGTGCTTTCTTT. Protein: CASSLAQDRASAFF.

The CDR3 coding sequence is TGCGCCAGCAGCCAAGATCCTACCCAAGAGACCCAGTACTTC. Its protein is CASSQDPTQETQYF. The genes are TRBV4-1 and TRBJ2-5; D is undetermined. The CDR3 spans 14 residues. Germline-derived CDR1 and CDR2 are MGHRA and YSYEKL. The V end lost 0 bases, the J end lost 1 base, and 6 bases lay between the germline ends.

A single count supports this clone. The V call is TRBV18, the J call TRBJ2-2, with TRBD1 matching over 9 bases. Germline CDR1 is KGHSH and CDR2 is LQKENI. V dropped 3 bases and J dropped 7; count of bases not matched to a gene: 9. The CDR3 sequence is 16 residues long. CDR3 sequence reads: CASSPSGTGYRGELFF. DNA for the CDR3: TGTGCCAGCTCACCCTCCGGGACAGGGTACCGCGGGGAGCTGTTTTTT.

This rearrangement joins TRBV28 to TRBJ2-4, with D maybe TRBD1 (5 bases). The length of the CDR3 is 15 residues. V dropped 3 bases and J dropped 2 bases, with 11 bases sitting between them. Germline V gene sequence: CDR1 MDHEN, CDR2 SYDVKM. The CDR3 is CASSFRQTSKNIQYF. CDR3 sequence (DNA): TGTGCCAGCAGTTTTCGACAGACTTCCAAAAACATTCAGTACTTC.

The CDR3 coding sequence is TGTGCCAGCAGCCAAGGACAGGGGGTCGCTCAGCCCCAGCATTTT. This encodes CASSQGQGVAQPQHF. The chain combines TRBV3-1 (or the pseudogene TRBV3-2) with TRBJ1-5, with TRBD1 matching over 9 bases. Germline assignment: CDR1 LGHDT and CDR2 YNNKEL (reference sequence). Losses at the gene ends were 1 base for V and 6 bases for J; bases not matched to a gene: 4. The CDR3 runs to 15 residues.

This clone came up once. CDR3 residues: CASSYSGGAPPLHF. DNA for the CDR3: TGTGCCAGCAGTTACTCGGGGGGGGCTCCACCCCTCCACTTT. The chain links TRBV6-5 to TRBJ1-6, with a possible D match to TRBD1 (6 bases). CDR1 and CDR2 from the germline V gene are MNHEY and SVGAGI. The V end lost 0 bases, the J end lost 11 bases, and 11 bases lay between the germline ends. The CDR3 is 14 residues long.

The CDR3 DNA reads as TGTGCCAGCAGCCAAGTGCATAGCGGGGGGGCCGGGGAAGAGACCCAGTACTTC. Amino acids: CASSQVHSGGAGEETQYF. V usage is TRBV3-1 (or the pseudogene TRBV3-2) and J usage is TRBJ2-5; TRBD2 agrees at 11 bases. Trimming cost V 1 base and J 3 bases; bases outside gene matches: 10. The CDR3 runs to 18 residues. CDR1 and CDR2 from the germline V gene are LGHDT and YNNKEL (reference sequence).

This sequence joins TRBV11-2 and TRBJ2-3; 13 bases line up with TRBD2. V shed 1 base, J shed 5 bases, and the junction held 6 bases outside the gene matches. From germline, CDR1 is SGHAT and CDR2 FQNNGV. The CDR3 contains 17 residues. CDR3 region: CASSLGTSGGDLDTQYF. CDR3 DNA sequence: TGTGCCAGCAGCTTAGGAACTAGCGGGGGGGATCTAGATACGCAGTATTTT.

V usage is TRBV2 and J usage is TRBJ2-2; D possibly corresponds to TRBD2 (5 bases). The V gene's germline CDR1 is SNHLY and CDR2 FYNNEI. The CDR3 contains 16 residues. Trimming cost V 3 bases and J 5 bases, with 16 bases left between them. CDR3 nucleotides: TGTGCCAGCAGTGAGAGGGCCCATTGGGAGACCGGGGAGCTGTTTTTT. This sequence encodes CASSERAHWETGELFF.

This chain joins TRBV3-1 (or the pseudogene TRBV3-2) and TRBJ2-1, with D perhaps matching TRBD1 (6 bases). Trimming removed 8 bases at V and 7 bases at J, with 12 bases between. The CDR3 totals 12 residues. Per germline, CDR1 LGHDT and CDR2 YNNKEL (reference sequence). CDR3 sequence reads: CASSTRGNEQFF. The CDR3 DNA follows: TGTGCCAGCTCCACCAGGGGTAATGAGCAGTTCTTC.

V and J are TRBV19 and TRBJ1-2; D is undetermined. The V and J ends lost 8 bases and 4 bases respectively, with 5 bases between them. The CDR3 contains 10 residues. Per germline, CDR1 LNHDA and CDR2 SQIVND (reference sequence). CDR3: CASYSYGYTF. The CDR3 DNA sequence: TGTGCCAGTTACAGCTATGGCTACACCTTC.

Worth noting for this clone: Other DNA variants within this sample encode the same CDR3. The chain carries TRBV5-1 and TRBJ2-7; no clear D gene. Per germline, CDR1 SGHRS and CDR2 YFSETQ. This CDR3 comprises 12 residues. The V gene lost 0 bases and the J gene lost 5 bases, with 6 bases spanning the gap. The CDR3 loop reads CASSLGHNEQYF. CDR3 nucleotide sequence: TGCGCCAGCAGCTTGGGCCACAACGAGCAGTACTTC. The full variable domain, with the rest looked up from reference TRBV5-1 and TRBJ2-7, is KAGVTQTPRYLIKTRGQQVTLSCSPISGHRSVSWYQQTPGQGLQFLFEYFSETQRNKGNFPGRFSGRQFSNSRSEMNVSTLELGDSALYLCASSLGHNEQYFGPGTRLTVT.

This clone appeared once. J is TRBJ1-6 and V is TRBV9; maybe TRBD1 (6 bases). The germline V gene encodes CDR1 SGDLS and CDR2 YYNGEE. The CDR3 runs to 15 residues. Trimming took off 2 bases at V and 1 base at J, with 7 bases between the two ends. The DNA for the CDR3 is TGTGCCAGCAGCGTCCAGGGGTCCTATAATTCACCCCTCCACTTT. Encoded protein: CASSVQGSYNSPLHF.

The sample holds one count of this clone. V usage is TRBV4-1 and J usage is TRBJ2-3; 10 bases fit TRBD2. CDR3 size: 15 residues. J gave up 4 bases and V 4 bases, and 5 bases lay outside the gene matches. The germline gives CDR1 MGHRA, CDR2 YSYEKL. DNA for the CDR3: TGCGCCAGCAGCCGGGCTAGCGGGGGCCCAGATACGCAGTATTTT. Amino acid sequence: CASSRASGGPDTQYF.

J is TRBJ2-1 and V is TRBV4-1; 11 bases line up with TRBD2. The CDR3 loop spans 17 amino acids. Germline lookup yields CDR1 MGHRA and CDR2 YSYEKL. Trimming removed 0 bases from V and 8 bases from J; junction bases left unmatched: 9. The CDR3 region is CASSQDTTSGGTDEQFF. CDR3 bases: TGCGCCAGCAGCCAAGATACAACTAGCGGGGGAACTGATGAGCAGTTCTTC.

This clone was counted a single time. The chain employs TRBV10-1 and TRBJ2-7, with 9 bases aligning to TRBD1. The CDR3 is 15 amino acids. Looked up from germline, CDR1 is WNHNN and CDR2 is SYGVQD (reference sequence). J gave up 4 bases and V 3 bases, and 7 bases lay outside the gene matches. In DNA form, the CDR3 reads TGCGCCAGCAGTGATACGGGGACAGGGCTTTACGAGCAGTACTTC. Amino acid sequence: CASSDTGTGLYEQYF.